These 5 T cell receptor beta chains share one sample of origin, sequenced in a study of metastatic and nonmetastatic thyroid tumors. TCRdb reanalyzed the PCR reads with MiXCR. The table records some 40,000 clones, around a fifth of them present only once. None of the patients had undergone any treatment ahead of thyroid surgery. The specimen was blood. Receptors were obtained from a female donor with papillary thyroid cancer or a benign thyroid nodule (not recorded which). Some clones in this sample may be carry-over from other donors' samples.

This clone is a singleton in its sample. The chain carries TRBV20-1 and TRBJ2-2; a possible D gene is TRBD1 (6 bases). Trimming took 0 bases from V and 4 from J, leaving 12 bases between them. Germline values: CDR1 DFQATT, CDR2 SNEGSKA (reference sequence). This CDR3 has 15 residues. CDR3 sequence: CSAREGARCTGELFF. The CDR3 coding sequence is TGCAGTGCTAGAGAGGGGGCGCGTTGCACCGGGGAGCTGTTTTTT.

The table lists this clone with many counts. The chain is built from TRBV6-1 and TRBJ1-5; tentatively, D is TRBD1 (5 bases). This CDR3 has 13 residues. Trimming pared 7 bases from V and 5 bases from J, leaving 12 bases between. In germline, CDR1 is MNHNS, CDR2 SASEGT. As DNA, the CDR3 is TGTGCCAGCAACCGGGACGGCTATCAGCCCCAGCATTTT. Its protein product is CASNRDGYQPQHF.

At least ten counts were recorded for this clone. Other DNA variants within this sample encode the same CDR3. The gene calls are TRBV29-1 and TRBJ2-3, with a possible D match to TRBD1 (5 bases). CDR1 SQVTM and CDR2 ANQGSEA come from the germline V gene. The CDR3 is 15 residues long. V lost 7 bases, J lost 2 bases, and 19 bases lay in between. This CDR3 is CSESGPGHPTDTQYF. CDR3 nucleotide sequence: TGCAGCGAATCAGGGCCCGGTCACCCCACAGATACGCAGTATTTT.

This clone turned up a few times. Here the CDR3 reads CASQRDYGYTF. CDR3 coding DNA: TGTGCCAGCCAACGGGACTATGGCTACACCTTC. The gene calls are TRBV6-1 and TRBJ1-2; D uncertain. The CDR3 is 11 amino acids. V lost 8 bases and J lost 3, with 7 bases in between. In germline, CDR1 is MNHNS, CDR2 SASEGT.

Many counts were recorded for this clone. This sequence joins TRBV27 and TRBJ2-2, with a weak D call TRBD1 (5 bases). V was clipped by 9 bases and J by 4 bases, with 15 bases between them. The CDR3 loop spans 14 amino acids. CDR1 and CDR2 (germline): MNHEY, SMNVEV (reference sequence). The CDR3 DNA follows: TGTGCCAGGGGATACCAAGGGGCCACCGGGGAGCTGTTTTTT. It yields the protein CARGYQGATGELFF.